This T cell receptor (beta chain) emerged from a study of read filtering for tumor transcriptome and immune sequencing. This clonotype was counted at least ten times. From roughly 400 ng of RNA, a library with molecular barcoded alpha/delta and beta/gamma adaptors was made. Each CDR3 protein is one row after TCRdb ran MiXCR on the reads. In the table there are tens of thousands of distinct CDR3 sequences, around 18% of which are singletons. CDR1 SGHTA and CDR2 FQGTGA come from the germline V gene. This CDR3 contains 14 residues. Losses at the gene ends were 5 bases for V and 9 bases for J; bases not matched to a gene: 12.

The V and J genes are TRBV7-3 and TRBJ2-5; 7 nucleotides line up with TRBD2. Sequenced input: a population of CD138-negative cells sorted from bone marrow. The TCR comes from a donor aged 40 or over with multiple myeloma. The CDR3 is CASSAGTGAGAQYF. The CDR3 DNA reads TGTGCCAGCAGCGCCGGGACCGGGGCGGGGGCCCAGTACTTC. The whole variable domain, remainder taken from reference TRBV7-3 and TRBJ2-5, is GAGVSQTPSNKVTEKGKYVELRCDPISGHTALYWYRQSLGQGPEFLIYFQGTGAADDSGLPNDRFFAVRPEGSVSTLKIQRTERGDSAVYLCASSAGTGAGAQYFGPGTRLLVL.